This T cell receptor (beta chain) was identified in a study of blood T cell repertoires in COVID-19. Study as a whole: Nucleic acid was either cDNA or gDNA, and it came from T cells, B-cell-depleted T cells, or PBMCs.

One Seattle source followed patients from active infection through their disease course. The CDR3 length is 17 residues. Per germline, CDR1 LGHDT and CDR2 YNNKEL (reference sequence). V lost 0 bases and J 7 bases, leaving 18 bases between the germline ends. TCRdb's copy holds only in-frame clones and misses some; the assay was immunoSEQ multiplex PCR. Here the sample spans 200,000 to 250,000 clones, around nine tenths being singletons. The receptor comes from a man aged 30-40 years with COVID-19, enrolled during active disease. Material: peripheral blood. V usage is TRBV3-1 (or the pseudogene TRBV3-2) and J usage is TRBJ2-2; no clear D gene. CDR3 sequence reads: CASSQESRIARVGELFF. In DNA form, the CDR3 reads TGTGCCAGCAGCCAAGAATCGAGAATAGCACGGGTCGGGGAGCTGTTTTTT.